The 26 T cell receptor beta chains below all came from one sample that was sequenced in a study of T-cell memory formation after mild COVID-19. A single record per CDR3 protein comes from TCRdb applying MiXCR to the 5' RACE reads. The table lists around 310,000 distinct CDR3 sequences, 15% to 20% of them singletons, with about 22% in the top ten. Specimen: PBMCs or a T cell subset sorted from them (not recorded which). The origin of the receptors is a man between 18 and 29 years old who had mild COVID-19 (a few samples of this study predate the infection). Cell type and time point are not known.

This clonotype was seen a few times. This chain connects TRBV6-6 to TRBJ2-2; 14 bases are shared with TRBD2. CDR1 MNHNY and CDR2 SVGAGI come from the germline V gene (reference sequence). The V gene end was trimmed by 5 bases and the J gene end by 1 base; junction bases not matched to a gene: 6. This CDR3 is 18 amino acids long. CDR3 region: CASSPGTSGGRNTGELFF. CDR3 nucleotide sequence: TGTGCCAGCAGTCCCGGGACTAGCGGGGGCCGGAACACCGGGGAGCTGTTTTTT.

The chain uses TRBV20-1 and TRBJ2-3, with D perhaps given as TRBD1 or TRBD2 (5 bases each). Per germline, CDR1 DFQATT and CDR2 SNEGSKA (reference sequence). V lost 3 bases to trimming and J lost 0 bases, with 16 bases between them. The CDR3 has 16 amino acids. The CDR3 loop is CSARPLGPLSTDTQYF. The CDR3 region has the DNA TGCAGTGCTAGGCCCTTGGGACCCCTTAGCACAGATACGCAGTATTTT.

In its sample, this clonotype was seen a few times. The chain links TRBV5-1 to TRBJ1-3; a weak D match, TRBD1 (5 bases). The CDR3 is 17 amino acids. Trimming shortened V by 0 bases and J by 0 bases, and 13 bases separated the two germline ends. CDR1 SGHRS and CDR2 YFSETQ come from the germline V gene. The CDR3 protein is CASSLAGTAISGNTIYF. The CDR3 DNA follows: TGCGCCAGCAGCTTGGCCGGGACCGCCATCTCTGGAAACACCATATATTTT.

This clonotype was found a few times. V is TRBV5-1 and J is TRBJ1-1, with a weak D call TRBD1 (6 bases). This CDR3 is 15 amino acids long. Germline lookup yields CDR1 SGHRS and CDR2 YFSETQ. The V gene lost 0 bases and the J gene lost 0 bases, with 9 bases spanning the gap. The CDR3 sequence: CASSLEGVMNTEAFF. CDR3 nucleotides: TGCGCCAGCAGCTTGGAGGGGGTCATGAACACTGAAGCTTTCTTT.

The rearrangement links TRBV6-1 to TRBJ2-6; no clear D. The V end was cut by 2 bases, the J end by 2 bases, with 4 bases between. This CDR3 contains 14 residues. The V gene's germline CDR1 is MNHNS and CDR2 SASEGT. As DNA, the CDR3 is TGTGCCAGCAGTGAACTAGCTGGGGCCAACGTCCTGACTTTC. Its translation: CASSELAGANVLTF.

CDR3 in DNA: TGTGCCAGCAGCTTCATGCGCCGTGGACTAGCTGCAGATACGCAGTATTTT. Translation gives CASSFMRRGLAADTQYF. This sequence joins TRBV7-9 and TRBJ2-3; 8 nucleotides agree with TRBD2. Germline V lookup: CDR1 SEHNR, CDR2 FQNEAQ (reference sequence). V shed 3 bases, J shed 4 bases, and the junction held 12 bases outside the gene matches. The CDR3 runs 17 residues. Complete variable domain (other parts from reference TRBV7-9 and TRBJ2-3): DTGVSQNPRHKITKRGQNVTFRCDPISEHNRLYWYRQTLGQGPEFLTYFQNEAQLEKSRLLSDRFSAERPKGSFSTLEIQRTEQGDSAMYLCASSFMRRGLAADTQYFGPGTRLTVL.

The chain recombines TRBV15 with TRBJ2-7; 7 positions match TRBD2. J was trimmed by 4 bases and V by 0 bases; bases with no gene match: 6. Germline CDR1 is LNHNV and CDR2 is YYDKDF (reference sequence). The CDR3 is 15 amino acids. The CDR3 loop is CATSRDRGEGYEQYF. The CDR3 DNA reads as TGTGCCACCAGCAGAGATCGGGGGGAAGGTTACGAGCAGTACTTC.

The sample holds a few counts of this clonotype. V gene TRBV5-1 combines with J gene TRBJ2-1, with D possibly matching TRBD2 (5 bases). Between the trimmed V and J ends, which lost 0 bases and 9 bases, there was a span of 13 bases. The germline V gene has CDR1 SGHRS and CDR2 YFSETQ. The CDR3 runs to 14 residues. CDR3 region: CASSLVEGRGEQFF. The CDR3 nucleotides are TGCGCCAGCAGCTTGGTAGAGGGTAGAGGTGAGCAGTTCTTC.

J is TRBJ2-1 and V is TRBV6-2 or TRBV6-3; 7 positions match TRBD2. CDR1 and CDR2 (germline): MNHEY, SVGEGT. Trimming at V came to 2 bases and at J to 9 bases, leaving 4 bases not matched to a gene. CDR3 length: 13 residues. The CDR3, as DNA: TGTGCCAGCAGTTACGGGAGGGCGGGTGAGCAGTTCTTC. Its translation: CASSYGRAGEQFF.

This clonotype showed up many times. This chain uses TRBV7-6 with TRBJ2-1; D might be TRBD1 (5 bases). The CDR3 has 13 amino acids. Germline CDR1 SGHVS, CDR2 FNYEAQ. V was shortened by 1 base and J by 9 bases, with 10 bases between the two germline ends. CDR3 DNA: TGTGCCAGCAGCTTAGGGGGCCTGGGTGAGCAGTTCTTC. Its translation is CASSLGGLGEQFF.

The CDR3 region has the DNA TGCAGTGCTAGAGAGCTGGACGCCGGGGAGCTGTTTTTT. Its protein product is CSARELDAGELFF. V usage is TRBV20-1 and J usage is TRBJ2-2; D gene unclear. With 0 bases removed from V and 6 bases from J, the gap between germline ends came to 8 bases. The CDR3 totals 13 residues. Germline values: CDR1 DFQATT, CDR2 SNEGSKA (reference sequence).

This clonotype was counted between two and nine times. The chain recombines TRBV5-1 with TRBJ1-2; TRBD1 is a possible D gene (6 bases). The CDR3 consists of 12 residues. CDR1 and CDR2 (germline): SGHRS, YFSETQ. The V end lost 7 bases, the J end lost 5 bases, and 12 bases lay between the germline ends. The CDR3 coding sequence is TGCGCCAGCGCTGAGGGGGGTTATGGCTACACCTTC. This encodes CASAEGGYGYTF.

The V gene is TRBV7-3, the J gene TRBJ2-7; 7 nucleotides agree with TRBD1. From germline, CDR1 is SGHTA and CDR2 FQGTGA. V shed 6 bases, J shed 6 bases, and the junction held 8 bases outside the gene matches. The CDR3 is 13 residues long. The CDR3 region has the DNA TGTGCCAGCAGTGAAGACAGGGACGCCGAGCAGTACTTC. It is translated as CASSEDRDAEQYF.

The chain has TRBV11-2 and TRBJ2-1, with 11 nucleotides matching TRBD2. Germline trimming cut 5 bases from V and 2 bases from J; bases unmatched to any gene: 5. The germline V gene encodes CDR1 SGHAT and CDR2 FQNNGV. The CDR3 is 16 amino acids. The CDR3 loop is CASSRGLAGPYNEQFF. The CDR3 nucleotides read TGTGCCAGCAGCCGAGGACTAGCGGGCCCCTACAATGAGCAGTTCTTC.

Ten or more counts support this clonotype. This chain links TRBV7-6 with TRBJ1-2; D gene uncertain. The germline CDR1 and CDR2 sequences are SGHVS and FNYEAQ. Trimming left V 1 base short and J 4 bases short, with 7 bases between. The CDR3 loop spans 13 amino acids. CDR3 residues: CASSLVQSYGYTF. The DNA for the CDR3 is TGTGCCAGCAGCTTAGTACAGAGCTATGGCTACACCTTC.

The J gene is TRBJ2-6, the V gene TRBV5-1; 9 nucleotides align to TRBD1. There are 16 residues in the CDR3. The trim removed 2 bases at V and 2 bases at J, leaving 2 bases unmatched. CDR1 and CDR2 from the germline V gene are SGHRS and YFSETQ. The CDR3 bases are TGCGCCAGCAGCTTTACAGGGGGCACTGGGGCCAACGTCCTGACTTTC. It yields the protein CASSFTGGTGANVLTF.

This clonotype was observed at least ten times. This chain connects TRBV4-2 to TRBJ2-5, with 8 bases matching TRBD1. J lost 13 bases, V lost 0 bases, and 10 bases had no gene match. Per germline, CDR1 LGHNA and CDR2 YNFKEQ. This CDR3 is 14 amino acids long. CDR3 sequence: CASSQDLKDRVPYF. The CDR3 nucleotides are TGTGCCAGCAGCCAAGATCTGAAGGACAGGGTTCCGTACTTC.

This clonotype was observed a handful of times. The chain is built from TRBV7-8 and TRBJ1-5, with a weak D call TRBD1 (5 bases). The CDR3 is 15 residues long. V dropped 0 bases and J dropped 7 bases, with 13 bases sitting between them. Germline loops: CDR1 SGHVS, CDR2 FQNEAQ. This CDR3 is CASSLAVGGNQPQHF. The CDR3 DNA is TGTGCCAGCAGCTTAGCGGTTGGGGGGAACCAGCCCCAGCATTTT.

The rearrangement links TRBV3-1 to TRBJ2-3; D gene unclear. CDR1 and CDR2 from the germline V gene are LGHDT and YNNKEL (reference sequence). V shed 2 bases and J shed 2 bases, with 11 bases lying between them. This CDR3 comprises 15 residues. The CDR3 loop reads CASSQTDFSTDTQYF. The CDR3 bases are TGTGCCAGCAGCCAAACCGACTTTTCCACAGATACGCAGTATTTT.

This clonotype came up a few times. The chain combines TRBV7-9 with TRBJ2-1; 7 bases match TRBD2. With 1 base clipped from V and 5 bases from J, the junction kept 17 bases outside the gene matches. The CDR3 is 19 residues long. The germline gives CDR1 SEHNR, CDR2 FQNEAQ (reference sequence). The CDR3 here is CASSLVGAGVPVRNNEQFF. CDR3 nucleotides: TGTGCCAGCAGCTTAGTGGGTGCGGGGGTGCCGGTGCGGAACAATGAGCAGTTCTTC.

The rearrangement uses TRBV29-1 and TRBJ2-3, with unresolved D. Germline V lookup: CDR1 SQVTM, CDR2 ANQGSEA. With 7 bases removed from V and 4 bases from J, the gap between germline ends came to 21 bases. The CDR3 has 15 amino acids. CDR3 sequence (DNA): TGCAGCGGGGCTGACCACAGTTCCCGGGCAGATACGCAGTATTTT. Protein: CSGADHSSRADTQYF.

The genes are TRBV30 and TRBJ2-2, with a weak D call TRBD2 (5 bases). The germline V gene encodes CDR1 GTSNPN and CDR2 SVGIG (reference sequence). Trimming removed 3 bases from V and 1 base from J, with 12 bases in between. The CDR3 totals 15 residues. The CDR3 loop reads CAWRDRDRNTGELFF. Here the CDR3 DNA reads TGTGCCTGGAGGGACCGGGATAGGAACACCGGGGAGCTGTTTTTT.

This clonotype appeared a few times. This chain uses TRBV7-2 with TRBJ2-7; no clear D. The CDR3 is made up of 12 amino acids. Germline CDR1 SGHTA, CDR2 FQGNSA. V lost 3 bases and J lost 2, with 5 bases in between. CDR3 residues: CASSLVTYEQYF. The DNA for the CDR3 is TGTGCCAGCAGCTTGGTCACCTACGAGCAGTACTTC.

The genes are TRBV11-3 and TRBJ2-7, with D possibly matching TRBD2 (6 bases). CDR3 length: 15 residues. V dropped 5 bases and J dropped 6 bases, with 20 bases sitting between them. The germline V gene has CDR1 SGHNT and CDR2 YENEEA. This chain's CDR3 is CASSPFGDSPSEQYF. The DNA for the CDR3 is TGTGCCAGCAGCCCCTTCGGGGACTCACCCTCCGAGCAGTACTTC. Looking up the rest from reference TRBV11-3 and TRBJ2-7 gives the full variable domain: EAGVVQSPRYKIIEKKQPVAFWCNPISGHNTLYWYLQNLGQGPELLIRYENEEAVDDSQLPKDRFSAERLKGVDSTLKIQPAELGDSAVYLCASSPFGDSPSEQYFGPGTRLTVT.

This clonotype occurred many times. This sequence joins TRBV6-5 and TRBJ2-4; 8 bases align to TRBD1. The CDR3 loop spans 18 amino acids. Germline lookup yields CDR1 MNHEY and CDR2 SVGAGI. The V segment lost 2 bases and the J segment 1 base; nucleotides outside the gene matches: 10. The CDR3 nucleotides read TGTGCCAGCAGTTACGGACACGGACAGGGAAGGGCCAAAAACATTCAGTACTTC. This encodes CASSYGHGQGRAKNIQYF.

This clonotype was seen ten or more times. This chain links TRBV5-1 with TRBJ2-7, with 8 bases identical to TRBD1. Per germline, CDR1 SGHRS and CDR2 YFSETQ. This CDR3 spans 15 amino acids. The J segment lost 2 bases and the V segment lost 4 bases, leaving 8 bases of the junction unmatched. The CDR3 DNA reads as TGCGCCAGCAGCCCGGGACAGGAACCCACCTACGAGCAGTACGTC. Protein product: CASSPGQEPTYEQYV.